The rows below give T cell receptor beta chains drawn from one sample of a study of beta chain features in type 1 diabetes. Only in-frame clones appear in the TCRdb table, and some are missing; sequencing was by immunoSEQ multiplex PCR. The sample consists of about 240,000 clones, 25% to 35% of them appearing once. The specimen was central memory CD4+ T cells from blood. These receptors were collected from a man aged 25 to 40 in good health. Each CDR3 is given with its conserved first and last residue. D genes are given only for firm matches. Clone sizes are given selectively: once, few, many, or a class where the clone is expanded.

d_call clone_size cdr3_length j_call v_call cdr3_aa cdr3_nt
. . 15 TRBJ2-7 TRBV4-3 CASSQGRGSSYEQYF TGCGCCAGCAGCCAAGGTAGGGGATCGTCCTACGAGCAGTACTTC
TRBD1 few 15 TRBJ2-2 TRBV5-1 CASSLGTAYTGELFF TGCGCCAGCAGCCTCGGGACAGCCTACACCGGGGAGCTGTTTTTT
TRBD2 many 14 TRBJ2-4 TRBV7-2 CASVMTSQRDIQYF TGTGCCAGCGTTATGACTAGCCAGAGGGACATTCAGTACTTC
TRBD2 . 17 TRBJ2-3 TRBV18 CASSPKRLAGVQDTQYF TGTGCCAGCTCACCAAAGCGGCTAGCGGGAGTCCAAGATACGCAGTATTTT
. . 12 TRBJ2-7 TRBV18 CASSATILEQYF TGTGCCAGCTCAGCGACCATACTTGAGCAGTACTTC
TRBD1 . 13 TRBJ2-1 TRBV11-3 CASSPDRAREQFF TGTGCCAGCAGCCCGGACAGGGCAAGGGAGCAGTTCTTC
TRBD1 few 15 TRBJ2-3 TRBV5-1 CASSFGRTGADTQYF TGCGCCAGCAGCTTCGGACGGACAGGGGCAGATACGCAGTATTTT
. . 15 TRBJ2-2 TRBV11-3 CASSLGGGVTGELFF TGTGCCAGCAGCTTAGGAGGGGGAGTCACCGGGGAGCTGTTTTTT
. . 16 TRBJ1-1 TRBV9 CASTLGRTHALKEAFF TGTGCCAGCACCCTGGGACGGACCCACGCACTAAAGGAAGCTTTCTTT
. . 15 TRBJ2-3 TRBV7-2 CASSLSGQHTDTQYF TGTGCCAGCAGCCTCTCCGGACAACACACAGATACGCAGTATTTT
. . 14 TRBJ2-4 TRBV2 CASSQQLERNIQYF TGTGCCAGCAGCCAACAGCTAGAGCGTAACATTCAGTACTTC
. few 15 TRBJ1-5 TRBV1 CTSSQAGPSDGPQHF TGCACCAGCAGCCAAGCGGGGCCCTCCGATGGGCCCCAGCATTTT
. . 16 TRBJ1-5 TRBV2 CASSVEGWGSNQPQHF TGTGCCAGCAGTGTGGAGGGTTGGGGTAGCAATCAGCCCCAGCATTTT
TRBD1 few 14 TRBJ2-1 TRBV29-1 CSVAGTGWGSEQFF TGCAGCGTTGCCGGGACAGGGTGGGGGAGTGAGCAGTTCTTC
. few 13 TRBJ2-5 TRBV30 CAWDRDHQETQYF TGTGCCTGGGACCGGGACCACCAAGAGACCCAGTACTTC
. . 15 TRBJ1-5 TRBV10-1 CASRWGVDSNQPQHF TGCGCCAGTCGCTGGGGAGTGGATAGCAATCAGCCCCAGCATTTT
TRBD2 . 16 TRBJ2-5 TRBV7-7 CASSQGLAGGQETQYF TGTGCCAGCAGCCAGGGACTAGCGGGAGGACAAGAGACCCAGTACTTC
. . 16 TRBJ1-6 TRBV5-6 CASSSDGQSYNSPLHF TGTGCCAGCAGCTCCGACGGACAGTCCTATAATTCACCCCTCCACTTT
TRBD2 few 15 TRBJ2-5 TRBV28 CASSFTGGPQETQYF TGTGCCAGCAGTTTTACGGGAGGGCCGCAAGAGACCCAGTACTTC
TRBD1 . 14 TRBJ2-5 TRBV7-7 CASSPRPTGETQYF TGTGCCAGCAGCCCCAGACCGACAGGGGAGACCCAGTACTTC
. few 14 TRBJ2-6 TRBV11-3 CASSETAGANVLTF TGTGCCAGCAGCGAGACGGCTGGGGCCAACGTCCTGACTTTC
. . 15 TRBJ2-3 TRBV30 CAWSVLAGNTDTQYF TGTGCCTGGAGTGTACTCGCGGGCAACACAGATACGCAGTATTTT
TRBD1 . 14 TRBJ2-7 TRBV30 CAWGQGASPDEQYF TGTGCCTGGGGACAGGGGGCTTCTCCAGACGAGCAGTACTTC
. few 15 TRBJ2-5 TRBV5-6 CASSLAFTNQETQYF TGTGCCAGCAGCTTGGCCTTTACCAACCAAGAGACCCAGTACTTC
TRBD1 many 16 TRBJ2-7 TRBV28 CASRPTSGTGFYEQYF TGTGCCAGCAGACCCACCTCCGGGACAGGCTTTTACGAGCAGTACTTC
. few 13 TRBJ1-1 TRBV28 CASRRTVNTEAFF TGTGCCAGCAGGAGGACGGTGAACACTGAAGCTTTCTTT
TRBD2 few 13 TRBJ2-1 TRBV28 CASKGGSHNEQFF TGTGCCAGCAAGGGAGGGTCCCACAATGAGCAGTTCTTC
. few 15 TRBJ2-6 TRBV9 CASSIQVSGANVLTF TGTGCCAGCAGCATACAGGTCTCGGGGGCCAACGTCCTGACTTTC
TRBD2 few 13 TRBJ2-1 TRBV18 CASSSTSGYEQFF TGTGCCAGCTCATCGACTAGCGGGTATGAGCAGTTCTTC
TRBD1 . 16 TRBJ2-7 TRBV7-9 CASSLDLPGGVREQYF TGTGCCAGCAGCTTGGACCTCCCAGGGGGCGTGAGAGAGCAGTACTTC
TRBD1 . 13 TRBJ1-1 TRBV30 CAWHRGPGTEAFF TGTGCCTGGCACAGGGGGCCGGGCACTGAAGCTTTCTTT
. . 15 TRBJ2-6 TRBV27 CASSLRVSGANVLTF TGTGCCAGCAGTTTACGGGTCTCTGGGGCCAACGTCCTGACTTTC
. few 14 TRBJ2-7 TRBV9 CASSVEQGGYEQYF TGTGCCAGCAGCGTAGAGCAAGGGGGGTACGAGCAGTACTTC
TRBD2 . 16 TRBJ2-7 TRBV14 CASSQDAIAGEYEQYF TGTGCCAGCAGCCAAGATGCGATAGCGGGGGAGTACGAGCAGTACTTC
. few 13 TRBJ1-2 TRBV5-6 CASSLVREYGYTF TGTGCCAGCAGCTTGGTTAGGGAGTACGGCTACACCTTC
. few 15 TRBJ2-2 TRBV6-5 CASSSTRVLSGELFF TGTGCCAGCAGTTCCACGAGGGTTCTGTCCGGGGAGCTGTTTTTT
. . 14 TRBJ2-3 TRBV27 CASSPGLSPDTQYF TGTGCCAGCAGTCCCGGACTGTCCCCAGATACGCAGTATTTT
. . 15 TRBJ2-1 TRBV4-1 CASSQEYPWRNEQFF TGCGCCAGCAGCCAAGAATACCCTTGGCGCAATGAGCAGTTCTTC
TRBD2 . 15 TRBJ2-7 TRBV28 CASSLASGRSYEQYF TGTGCCAGCAGTTTAGCCAGCGGGAGATCTTACGAGCAGTACTTC
. few 11 TRBJ1-2 TRBV30 CAWSVGGGYTF TGTGCCTGGAGTGTCGGGGGTGGCTACACCTTC
TRBD2 . 15 TRBJ2-7 TRBV28 CASSRGLAATYEQYF TGTGCCAGCAGCCGGGGACTAGCGGCGACTTACGAGCAGTACTTC
. . 16 TRBJ2-3 TRBV5-1 CASSLGGAQVRDTQYF TGCGCCAGCAGCTTGGGCGGAGCGCAAGTCCGGGATACGCAGTATTTT
. few 15 TRBJ1-5 TRBV2 CASSPFGGYNQPQHF TGTGCCAGCAGTCCCTTTGGAGGATACAATCAGCCCCAGCATTTT
TRBD2 . 15 TRBJ2-3 TRBV5-1 CASSFSGSRGDTQYF TGCGCCAGCAGCTTTAGCGGGAGCCGAGGGGATACGCAGTATTTT
. few 16 TRBJ1-4 TRBV29-1 CSVEDPVSAPNEKLFF TGCAGCGTTGAAGATCCGGTGTCGGCACCTAATGAAAAACTGTTTTTT
. few 12 TRBJ2-1 TRBV27 CASSPGLLGLFF TGTGCCAGCAGTCCGGGCCTCCTCGGCCTGTTCTTC
TRBD2 . 17 TRBJ2-7 TRBV2 CASSVEIWREGGDEQYF TGTGCCAGCAGTGTGGAGATTTGGCGGGAGGGAGGGGACGAGCAGTACTTC
. . 16 TRBJ1-6 TRBV7-6 CASSLESGGYHSPLHF TGTGCCAGCAGCTTAGAGTCGGGGGGTTATCATTCACCCCTCCACTTT
. few 10 TRBJ2-7 TRBV20-1 CSARISEQYF TGCAGTGCTAGGATTAGCGAGCAGTACTTC
. . 16 TRBJ2-3 TRBV6-5 CSSSYSKRESTDTQYF TGTTCCAGCAGTTACTCTAAACGGGAGAGTACAGATACGCAGTATTTT
TRBD1 . 17 TRBJ2-3 TRBV15 CATSRGGQGGRTDTQYF TGTGCCACCAGCAGAGGAGGACAGGGGGGGCGCACAGATACGCAGTATTTT